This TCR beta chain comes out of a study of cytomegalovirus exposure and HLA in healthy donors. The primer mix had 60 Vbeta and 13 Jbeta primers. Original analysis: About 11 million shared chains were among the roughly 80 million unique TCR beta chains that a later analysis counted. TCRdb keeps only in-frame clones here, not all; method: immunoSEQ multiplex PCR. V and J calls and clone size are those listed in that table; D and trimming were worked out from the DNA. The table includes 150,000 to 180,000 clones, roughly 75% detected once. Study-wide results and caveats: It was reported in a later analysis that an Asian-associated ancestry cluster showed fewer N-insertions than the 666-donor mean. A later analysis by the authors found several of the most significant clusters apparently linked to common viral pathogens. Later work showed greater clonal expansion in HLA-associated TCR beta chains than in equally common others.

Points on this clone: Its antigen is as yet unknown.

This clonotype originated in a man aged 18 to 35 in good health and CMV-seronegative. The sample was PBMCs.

The CDR3 loop reads CASSGVHAGDSGELFF. The CDR3 DNA sequence: TGCGCCAGCAGCGGTGTTCATGCGGGAGACTCCGGGGAGCTGTTTTTT. The chain carries TRBV10-2 and TRBJ2-2; TRBD2 matches at 7 bases. The trim removed 6 bases at V and 6 bases at J, leaving 13 bases unmatched. CDR1 and CDR2 (germline): WSHSY, SAAADI. The CDR3 has 16 residues.